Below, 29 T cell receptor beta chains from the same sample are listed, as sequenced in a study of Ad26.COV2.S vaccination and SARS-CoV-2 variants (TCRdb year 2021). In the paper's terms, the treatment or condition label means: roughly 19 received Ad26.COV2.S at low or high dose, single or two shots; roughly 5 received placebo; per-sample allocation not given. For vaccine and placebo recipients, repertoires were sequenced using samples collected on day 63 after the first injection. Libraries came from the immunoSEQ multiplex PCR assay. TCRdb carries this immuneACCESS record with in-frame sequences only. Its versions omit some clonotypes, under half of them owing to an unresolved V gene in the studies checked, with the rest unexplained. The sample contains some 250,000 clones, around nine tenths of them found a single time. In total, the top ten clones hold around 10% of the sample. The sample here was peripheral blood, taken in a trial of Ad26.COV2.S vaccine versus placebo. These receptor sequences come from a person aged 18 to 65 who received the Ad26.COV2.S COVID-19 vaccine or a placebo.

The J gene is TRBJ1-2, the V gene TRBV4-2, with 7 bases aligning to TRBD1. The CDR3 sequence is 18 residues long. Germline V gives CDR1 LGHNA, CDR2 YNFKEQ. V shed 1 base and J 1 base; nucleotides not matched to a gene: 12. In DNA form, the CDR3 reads TGTGCCAGCAGCCAAGTCTCAGGGGGGAAGGGGGGTAACTATGGCTACACCTTC. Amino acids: CASSQVSGGKGGNYGYTF.

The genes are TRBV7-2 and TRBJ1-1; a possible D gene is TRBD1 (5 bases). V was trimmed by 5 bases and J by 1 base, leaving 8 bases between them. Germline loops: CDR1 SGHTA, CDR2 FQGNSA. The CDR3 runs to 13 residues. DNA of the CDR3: TGTGCCAGCAGCCCGGGACCGAACACTGAAGCTTTCTTT. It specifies CASSPGPNTEAFF.

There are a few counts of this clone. The CDR3 nucleotides are TGTGCCAGCAGTTACGGGAGTCAGAGGATGGGCAATCAGCCCCAGCATTTT. It specifies CASSYGSQRMGNQPQHF. V and J are TRBV6-2 or TRBV6-3 and TRBJ1-5; no clear D. V was cut by 2 bases and J by 2 bases, with 16 bases left in between. This CDR3 comprises 17 residues. CDR1 MNHEY and CDR2 SVGEGT come from the germline V gene.

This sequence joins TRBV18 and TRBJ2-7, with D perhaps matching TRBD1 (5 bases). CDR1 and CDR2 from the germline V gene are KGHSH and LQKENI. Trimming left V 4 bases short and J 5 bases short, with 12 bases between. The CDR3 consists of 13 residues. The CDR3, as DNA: TGTGCCAGCTCACTAACCGGCAGGGACGAGCAGTACTTC. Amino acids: CASSLTGRDEQYF.

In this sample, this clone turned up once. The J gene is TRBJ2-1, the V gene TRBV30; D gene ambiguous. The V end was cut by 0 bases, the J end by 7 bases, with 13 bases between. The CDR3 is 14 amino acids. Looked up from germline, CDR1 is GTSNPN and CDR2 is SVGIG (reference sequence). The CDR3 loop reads CAWSVIARQNEQFF. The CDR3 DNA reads TGTGCCTGGAGTGTGATAGCTCGCCAGAATGAGCAGTTCTTC.

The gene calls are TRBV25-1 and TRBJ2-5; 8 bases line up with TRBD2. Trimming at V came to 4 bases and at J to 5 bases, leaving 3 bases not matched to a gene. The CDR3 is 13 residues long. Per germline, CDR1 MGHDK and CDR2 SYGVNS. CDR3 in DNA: TGTGCCAGCAGTGCATCGGGGGGGGAGACCCAGTACTTC. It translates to CASSASGGETQYF. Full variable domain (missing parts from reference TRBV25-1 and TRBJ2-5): EADIYQTPRYLVIGTGKKITLECSQTMGHDKMYWYQQDPGMELHLIHYSYGVNSTEKGDLSSESTVSRIRTEHFPLTLESARPSHTSQYLCASSASGGETQYFGPGTRLLVL.

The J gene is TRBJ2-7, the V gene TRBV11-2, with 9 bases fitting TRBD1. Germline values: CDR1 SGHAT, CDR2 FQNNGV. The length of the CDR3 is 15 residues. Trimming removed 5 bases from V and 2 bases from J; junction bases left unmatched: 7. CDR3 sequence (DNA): TGTGCCAGCAGCCCCTGGGGACAGGGTACCTACGAGCAGTACTTC. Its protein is CASSPWGQGTYEQYF.

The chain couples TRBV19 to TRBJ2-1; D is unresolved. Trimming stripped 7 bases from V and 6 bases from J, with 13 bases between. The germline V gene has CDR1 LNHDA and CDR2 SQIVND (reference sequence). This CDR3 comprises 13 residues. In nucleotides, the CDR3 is TGTGCCAGTATCCCGGACGGACGCAATGAGCAGTTCTTC. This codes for CASIPDGRNEQFF. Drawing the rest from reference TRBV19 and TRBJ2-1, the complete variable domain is DGGITQSPKYLFRKEGQNVTLSCEQNLNHDAMYWYRQDPGQGLRLIYYSQIVNDFQKGDIAEGYSVSREKKESFPLTVTSAQKNPTAFYLCASIPDGRNEQFFGPGTRLTVL.

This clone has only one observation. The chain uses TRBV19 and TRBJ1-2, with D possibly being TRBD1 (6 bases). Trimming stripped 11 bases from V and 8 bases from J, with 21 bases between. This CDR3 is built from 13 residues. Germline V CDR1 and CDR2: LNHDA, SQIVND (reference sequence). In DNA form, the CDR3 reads TGTGCCGCGAGGGGGGGACGCGGGAACGGCTACACCTTC. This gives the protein CAARGGRGNGYTF.

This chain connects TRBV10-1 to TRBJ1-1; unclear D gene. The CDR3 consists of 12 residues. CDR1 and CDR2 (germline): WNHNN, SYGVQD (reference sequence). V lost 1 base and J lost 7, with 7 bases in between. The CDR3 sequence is CASSEFGNEAFF. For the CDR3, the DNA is TGCGCCAGCAGTGAGTTTGGGAATGAAGCTTTCTTT.

In DNA, the CDR3 is TGTGCCAGCAGTCGGGACACGGCTAATGAAAAACTGTTTTTT. As protein: CASSRDTANEKLFF. The chain uses TRBV28 and TRBJ1-4; a weak D match, TRBD1 (6 bases). Trimming removed 5 bases from V and 3 bases from J, with 10 bases in between. There are 14 residues in the CDR3. Germline loops: CDR1 MDHEN, CDR2 SYDVKM.

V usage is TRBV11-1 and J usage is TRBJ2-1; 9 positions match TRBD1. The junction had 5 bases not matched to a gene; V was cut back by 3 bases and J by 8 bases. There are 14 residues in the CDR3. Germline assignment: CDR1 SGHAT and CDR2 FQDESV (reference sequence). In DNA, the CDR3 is TGTGCCAGCAGCTTTTCACAGGGGGCAGATGAGCAGTTCTTC. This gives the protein CASSFSQGADEQFF.

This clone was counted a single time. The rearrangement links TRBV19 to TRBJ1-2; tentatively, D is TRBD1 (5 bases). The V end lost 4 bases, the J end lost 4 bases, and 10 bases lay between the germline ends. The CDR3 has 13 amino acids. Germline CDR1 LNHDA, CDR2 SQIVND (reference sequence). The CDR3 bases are TGTGCCAGTAGTACCCGGGACCTCTATGGCTACACCTTC. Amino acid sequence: CASSTRDLYGYTF.

CDR3 bases: TGTGCCAGCAGTTACGGGGGAGGTGACCAGCCCCAGCATTTT. Protein product: CASSYGGGDQPQHF. The gene calls are TRBV6-2 or TRBV6-3 and TRBJ1-5; maybe TRBD1 (5 bases). The CDR3 length is 14 residues. Trimming stripped 2 bases from V and 7 bases from J, with 12 bases between. The germline CDR1 and CDR2 sequences are MNHEY and SVGEGT.

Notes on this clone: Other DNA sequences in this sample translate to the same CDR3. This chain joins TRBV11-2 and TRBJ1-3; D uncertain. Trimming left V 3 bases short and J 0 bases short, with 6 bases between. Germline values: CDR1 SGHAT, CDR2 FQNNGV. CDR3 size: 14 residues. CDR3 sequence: CASSFTSSGNTIYF. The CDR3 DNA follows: TGTGCCAGCAGCTTTACATCCTCTGGAAACACCATATATTTT.

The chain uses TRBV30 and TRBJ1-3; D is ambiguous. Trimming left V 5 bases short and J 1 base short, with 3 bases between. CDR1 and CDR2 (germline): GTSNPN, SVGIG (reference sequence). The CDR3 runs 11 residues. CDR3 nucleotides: TGTGCCTGGCGGTCTGGAAACACCATATATTTT. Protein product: CAWRSGNTIYF.

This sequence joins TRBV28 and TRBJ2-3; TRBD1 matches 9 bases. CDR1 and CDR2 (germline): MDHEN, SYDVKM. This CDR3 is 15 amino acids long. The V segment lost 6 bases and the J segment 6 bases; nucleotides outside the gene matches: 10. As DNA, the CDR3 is TGTGCCAGCAGATTTGCGGGACAGGGCGCCGATACGCAGTATTTT. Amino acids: CASRFAGQGADTQYF.

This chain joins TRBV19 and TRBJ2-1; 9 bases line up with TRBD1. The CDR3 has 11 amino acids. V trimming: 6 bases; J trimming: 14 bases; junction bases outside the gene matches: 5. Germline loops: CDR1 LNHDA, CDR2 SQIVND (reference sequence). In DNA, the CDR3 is TGTGCCAGTAGCTTTGGGGACAGGGAGTTCTTC. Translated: CASSFGDREFF.

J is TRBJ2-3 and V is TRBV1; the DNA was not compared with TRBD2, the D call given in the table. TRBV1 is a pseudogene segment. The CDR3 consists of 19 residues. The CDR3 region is CTSSQPRDSGRAERDTQYF. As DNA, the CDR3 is TGCACCAGCAGCCAGCCCCGAGATAGCGGGAGGGCCGAGAGGGATACGCAGTATTTT.

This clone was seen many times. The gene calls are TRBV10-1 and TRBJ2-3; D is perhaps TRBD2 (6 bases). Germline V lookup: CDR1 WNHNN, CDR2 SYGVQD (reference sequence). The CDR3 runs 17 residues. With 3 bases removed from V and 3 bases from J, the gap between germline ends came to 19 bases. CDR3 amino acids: CASSDPVSSRGTDTQYF. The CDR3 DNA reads TGCGCCAGCAGTGACCCCGTTTCTAGTCGGGGGACAGATACGCAGTATTTT.

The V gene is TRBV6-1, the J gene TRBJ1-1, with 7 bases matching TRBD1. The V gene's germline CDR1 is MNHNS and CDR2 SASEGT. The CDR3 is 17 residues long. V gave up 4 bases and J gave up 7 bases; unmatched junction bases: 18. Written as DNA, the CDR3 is TGTGCCAGCAGTGTTTTAGGGGGCGCGGGGCCTATGCATGAAGCTTTCTTT. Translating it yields CASSVLGGAGPMHEAFF.

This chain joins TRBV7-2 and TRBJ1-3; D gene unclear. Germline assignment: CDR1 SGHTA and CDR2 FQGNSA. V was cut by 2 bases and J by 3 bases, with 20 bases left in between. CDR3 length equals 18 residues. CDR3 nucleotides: TGTGCCAGCAGCTTACGGGCAGCTCAGACGTTCCTTGGAAACACCATATATTTT. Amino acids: CASSLRAAQTFLGNTIYF.

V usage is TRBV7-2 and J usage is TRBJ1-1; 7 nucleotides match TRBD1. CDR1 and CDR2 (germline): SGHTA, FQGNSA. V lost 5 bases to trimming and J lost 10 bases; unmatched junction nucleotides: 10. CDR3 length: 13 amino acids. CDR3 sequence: CASSLNGGGRAFF. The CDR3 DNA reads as TGTGCCAGCAGCCTCAATGGAGGGGGCCGAGCTTTCTTT.

The CDR3: CASSLIVGSGNTIYF. CDR3 DNA: TGCGCCAGCAGCCTTATCGTGGGATCTGGAAACACCATATATTTT. The gene calls are TRBV4-1 and TRBJ1-3; D gene ambiguous. The CDR3 runs 15 residues. V was clipped by 4 bases and J by 1 base, with 11 bases between them. The germline V gene has CDR1 MGHRA and CDR2 YSYEKL.

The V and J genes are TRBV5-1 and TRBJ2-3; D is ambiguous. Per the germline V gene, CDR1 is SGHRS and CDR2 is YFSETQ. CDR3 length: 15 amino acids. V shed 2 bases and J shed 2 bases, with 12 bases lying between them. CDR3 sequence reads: CASSFGVEDTDTQYF. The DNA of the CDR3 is TGCGCCAGCAGCTTTGGGGTTGAGGACACAGATACGCAGTATTTT.

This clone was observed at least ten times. In nucleotides, the CDR3 is TGCGCCAGCAGCTTGGATGGGACGGCGCTGGGGAAAGAGACCCAGTACTTC. This gives the protein CASSLDGTALGKETQYF. The chain has TRBV5-1 and TRBJ2-5, with D tentatively TRBD1 or TRBD2 (5 bases each). The CDR3 is 17 amino acids. Germline V gene lookup returns CDR1 SGHRS and CDR2 YFSETQ. The germline V and J ends were trimmed by 0 bases and 3 bases, with 18 bases remaining between them.

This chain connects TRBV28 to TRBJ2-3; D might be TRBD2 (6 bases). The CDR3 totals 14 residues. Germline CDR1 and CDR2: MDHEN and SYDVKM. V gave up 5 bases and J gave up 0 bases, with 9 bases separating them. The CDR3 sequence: CASSGGTSTDTQYF. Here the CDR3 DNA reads TGTGCCAGCAGTGGGGGGACTAGCACAGATACGCAGTATTTT.

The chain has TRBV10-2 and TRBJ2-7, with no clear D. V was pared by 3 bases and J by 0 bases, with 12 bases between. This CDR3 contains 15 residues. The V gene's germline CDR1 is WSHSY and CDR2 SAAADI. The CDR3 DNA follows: TGCGCCAGCAGTGAAGGGCACGGTAGCTCCTACGAGCAGTACTTC. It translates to CASSEGHGSSYEQYF.

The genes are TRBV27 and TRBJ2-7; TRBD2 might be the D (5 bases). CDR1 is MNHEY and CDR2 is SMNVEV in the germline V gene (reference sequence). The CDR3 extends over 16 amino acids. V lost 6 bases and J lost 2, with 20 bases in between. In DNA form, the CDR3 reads TGTGCCAGCAGCTTGAGGTTGAGGGCCGACACCTACGAGCAGTACTTC. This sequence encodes CASSLRLRADTYEQYF.